Shown below are 8 T cell receptor beta chains from a single sample sequenced in a study of blood T cell repertoires in COVID-19. The protocol was immunoSEQ multiplex PCR, while the TCRdb copy is restricted to in-frame clones and leaves out a portion. The top ten hold about an eighth of the sample, which has tens of thousands of clones, approximately 84% seen once. The sequencing input was peripheral blood. The receptors originated from a man aged 45 to 65 with COVID-19, enrolled during active disease.

This clone was detected once. The V call is TRBV30, the J call TRBJ1-6, with TRBD1 as a possible D gene (6 bases). Germline V gives CDR1 GTSNPN, CDR2 SVGIG (reference sequence). CDR3 length equals 13 residues. Trimming removed 5 bases at V and 4 bases at J, with 9 bases between. The CDR3 here is CAWGDNYNSPLHF. CDR3 bases: TGTGCCTGGGGGGACAATTATAATTCACCCCTCCACTTT.

This clone was detected only once. V and J are TRBV18 and TRBJ2-7; TRBD2 might be the D (5 bases). V shed 3 bases and J shed 2 bases, with 14 bases lying between them. Germline values: CDR1 KGHSH, CDR2 LQKENI. The CDR3 has 15 amino acids. CDR3 protein: CASSPVGSGAYEQYF. In DNA form, the CDR3 reads TGTGCCAGCTCACCTGTAGGGAGTGGGGCCTACGAGCAGTACTTC.

V and J are TRBV6-6 and TRBJ1-1; tentatively, D is TRBD1 (5 bases). Per the germline V gene, CDR1 is MNHNY and CDR2 is SVGAGI (reference sequence). The CDR3 runs 13 residues. V lost 7 bases and J 6 bases, leaving 15 bases between the germline ends. CDR3 amino acids: CASIVGRRSEAFF. CDR3 nucleotides: TGTGCCAGCATTGTGGGGCGTCGATCTGAAGCTTTCTTT.

This chain connects TRBV6-1 to TRBJ1-1; maybe TRBD1 (5 bases). The CDR3 extends over 15 amino acids. Germline loops: CDR1 MNHNS, CDR2 SASEGT. V lost 0 bases and J 1 base, leaving 9 bases between the germline ends. CDR3 loop: CASSEARDWNTEAFF. CDR3 nucleotides: TGTGCCAGCAGTGAAGCGCGGGACTGGAACACTGAAGCTTTCTTT.

This chain links TRBV9 with TRBJ1-6, with a possible D match to TRBD1 (5 bases). Germline CDR1 and CDR2: SGDLS and YYNGEE. The ends were cut back, 3 bases at V and 10 bases at J, with 14 bases in the middle. The CDR3 is 14 amino acids. The CDR3, as DNA: TGTGCCAGCAGCGATAGACAGATGGAATCACCCCTCCACTTT. Protein sequence: CASSDRQMESPLHF.

The V gene is TRBV7-3, the J gene TRBJ2-2, with 9 nucleotides matching TRBD1. In germline, CDR1 is SGHTA, CDR2 FQGTGA. After removal of 5 bases from V and 6 bases from J, the junction contained 7 bases not matched to a gene. The CDR3 contains 15 residues. This CDR3 reads CASSPSGQGAGELFF. CDR3 nucleotide sequence: TGTGCCAGCAGCCCGTCGGGACAGGGTGCCGGGGAGCTGTTTTTT.

The J gene is TRBJ1-3, the V gene TRBV19, with TRBD1 matching 9 bases. Germline loops: CDR1 LNHDA, CDR2 SQIVND (reference sequence). This CDR3 region has 13 residues. After removal of 8 bases from V and 2 bases from J, the junction contained 1 base not matched to a gene. CDR3 sequence reads: CASRQGAGNTIYF. The CDR3 nucleotides are TGTGCCAGTCGACAGGGGGCTGGAAACACCATATATTTT.

This clone was counted a few times. The chain joins TRBV6-6 to TRBJ2-2, with D perhaps TRBD2 (5 bases). CDR3 length equals 15 residues. Germline CDR1 MNHNY, CDR2 SVGAGI (reference sequence). With 4 bases removed from V and 7 bases from J, the gap between germline ends came to 16 bases. For the CDR3, the DNA is TGTGCCAGCAGTTCGTCCGGGCCCGGGAACGGGGAGCTGTTTTTT. It translates to CASSSSGPGNGELFF.